These T cell receptor beta chains were read from a single sample in a study of cytomegalovirus exposure and HLA in healthy donors. Sequencing used immunoSEQ multiplex PCR; TCRdb keeps in-frame clones, though not all of them. The table has about 220,000 clones, 75% to 95% seen once. Sequencing used PBMCs. These receptors all stem from a woman under 30 in good health and CMV-seronegative. CDR3s include the opening cysteine and the closing phenylalanine or tryptophan. A D gene is named only where the DNA matches it firmly. Size is stated for part of the rows, as once, few or many counts, or as a class when the clone is expanded.

V: TRBV30
size: .
J: TRBJ2-1
D: .
DNA: TGTGCCTGGGGTGAGGACAGTTACAATGAGCAGTTCTTC
CDR3: CAWGEDSYNEQFF

V: TRBV6-5
size: .
J: TRBJ2-7
D: .
DNA: TGTGCCAGCAGTCCCCGACAGCCCTCGCCCTACGAGCAGTACTTC
CDR3: CASSPRQPSPYEQYF

V: TRBV7-9
size: once
J: TRBJ2-7
D: .
DNA: TGTGCCAGCAGTGACCAGGGATCCTACGAGCAGTACTTC
CDR3: CASSDQGSYEQYF

V: TRBV5-4
size: .
J: TRBJ2-1
D: TRBD2
DNA: TGTGCCAGCAGCCCGGGACTAGCGAGCTCCTACAATGAGCAGTTCTTC
CDR3: CASSPGLASSYNEQFF

V: TRBV11-2
size: .
J: TRBJ1-6
D: TRBD1
DNA: TGTGCCAGCAGCTTACATACGGACAGGGGGCGGTTTCATTCACCCCTCCACTTT
CDR3: CASSLHTDRGRFHSPLHF

V: TRBV5-6
size: .
J: TRBJ1-2
D: .
DNA: TGTGCCAGCAGCCCAACAGGGACCGATGGCTACACCTTC
CDR3: CASSPTGTDGYTF

V: TRBV30
size: once
J: TRBJ2-1
D: .
DNA: TGTGCCTGGGCACATATGGCTGCAAGTGAGCAGTTCTTC
CDR3: CAWAHMAASEQFF

V: TRBV28
size: .
J: TRBJ1-1
D: TRBD1
DNA: TGTGCCAGCACCCTTGGGACAGCAACTGAAGCTTTCTTT
CDR3: CASTLGTATEAFF

V: TRBV5-1
size: once
J: TRBJ2-7
D: TRBD2
DNA: TGCGCCAGCAGCCCACAAATACAGACTAGCGGGAGAGTAGACGAGCAGTACTTC
CDR3: CASSPQIQTSGRVDEQYF

V: TRBV7-8
size: once
J: TRBJ1-1
D: TRBD1
DNA: TGTGCCAGCAGCCTCCGGGACAGACTTGCTGAAGCTTTCTTT
CDR3: CASSLRDRLAEAFF

V: TRBV18
size: .
J: TRBJ1-5
D: .
DNA: TGTGCCAGCTCACCACACAGGTTCAATCAGCCCCAGCATTTT
CDR3: CASSPHRFNQPQHF

V: TRBV6-1
size: .
J: TRBJ1-4
D: .
DNA: TGTGCCAGCACCGAATTCCACAGTGAAAAACTGTTTTTT
CDR3: CASTEFHSEKLFF

V: TRBV30
size: .
J: TRBJ2-7
D: .
DNA: TGTGCCTGGAGTACCCCATTGACAATCCCAAAATACGAGCAGTACTTC
CDR3: CAWSTPLTIPKYEQYF

V: TRBV2
size: .
J: TRBJ2-5
D: TRBD2
DNA: TGTGCCAGCAGTTCCCCGGGACTAGTGGGAGAGACCCAGTACTTC
CDR3: CASSSPGLVGETQYF

V: TRBV30
size: .
J: TRBJ1-6
D: TRBD1
DNA: TGTGCCTGGAGTGTTCCGGGGACAGGGCTTGATAATTCACCCCTCCACTTT
CDR3: CAWSVPGTGLDNSPLHF

V: TRBV7-7
size: .
J: TRBJ2-5
D: .
DNA: TGTGCTAGCAGCCGCGACACCCAAGAGACCCAGTACTTC
CDR3: CASSRDTQETQYF

V: TRBV2
size: .
J: TRBJ1-2
D: TRBD1
DNA: TGTGCCAGCAGCGACAGGGACCATACGGGCTACACCTTC
CDR3: CASSDRDHTGYTF

V: TRBV11-1
size: few
J: TRBJ2-5
D: .
DNA: TGTGCCAGCAGCTGGCCAGGCCAAGAGACCCAGTACTTC
CDR3: CASSWPGQETQYF

V: TRBV27
size: .
J: TRBJ2-7
D: .
DNA: TGTGCCAGCAGTTTCTCCCACGAGCAGTACTTC
CDR3: CASSFSHEQYF

V: TRBV6-1
size: .
J: TRBJ2-1
D: TRBD2
DNA: TGTGCCAGCAGTGTGCCCGGACTAGGCGTTGTAGAGCAGTTCTTC
CDR3: CASSVPGLGVVEQFF

V: TRBV27
size: .
J: TRBJ2-3
D: TRBD2
DNA: TGTGCCAGCAGTTTACTGGGGACTAGCGGGAGAGGCTTTACAGATACGCAGTATTTT
CDR3: CASSLLGTSGRGFTDTQYF

V: TRBV5-8
size: .
J: TRBJ1-5
D: .
DNA: TGTGCCAGCAGCGGCTGGACACCCTATAGCAATCAGCCCCAGCATTTT
CDR3: CASSGWTPYSNQPQHF

V: TRBV19
size: .
J: TRBJ2-7
D: .
DNA: TGTGCCAGTAGTATCCGGGCGGGGGAGCAGTACTTC
CDR3: CASSIRAGEQYF

V: TRBV6-5
size: .
J: TRBJ1-2
D: TRBD1
DNA: TGTGCCAGCAGTCCGGTTGGGGGGACAGGGGTAGGCTACACCTTC
CDR3: CASSPVGGTGVGYTF

V: TRBV18
size: .
J: TRBJ1-1
D: .
DNA: TGTGCCAGCTCACCACTTCAGGGGAACACTGAAGCTTTCTTT
CDR3: CASSPLQGNTEAFF

V: TRBV7-3
size: .
J: TRBJ2-5
D: .
DNA: TGTGCCAGCAGCTTAACGGGCAGGCGGGAAGCGGAGACCCAGTACTTC
CDR3: CASSLTGRREAETQYF

V: TRBV20-1
size: .
J: TRBJ1-1
D: TRBD1
DNA: TGCAGCACGGACAGGGGGCGATGGGCTTTCTTT
CDR3: CSTDRGRWAFF

V: TRBV5-1
size: .
J: TRBJ2-2
D: TRBD1
DNA: TGCGCCAGCAGCTCCGGACCCACAGGGGCGACGAACACCGGGGAGCTGTTTTTT
CDR3: CASSSGPTGATNTGELFF

V: TRBV28
size: .
J: TRBJ1-1
D: .
DNA: TGTGCCAGCAGTTTAGCGGCACCCCTTAACACTGAAGCTTTCTTT
CDR3: CASSLAAPLNTEAFF

V: TRBV5-4
size: .
J: TRBJ2-1
D: .
DNA: TGTGCCAGCAGCTTGGTCCCAGGGCTCCGATCAACCAATGAGCAGTTCTTC
CDR3: CASSLVPGLRSTNEQFF

V: TRBV13
size: .
J: TRBJ1-2
D: .
DNA: TGTGCCAGCAGCTTAGGTACAGGGCTTAACTATGGCTACACCTTC
CDR3: CASSLGTGLNYGYTF

V: TRBV6-5
size: few
J: TRBJ2-2
D: .
DNA: TGTGCCAGCAGGACTAGCGGGGAGCTGTTTTTT
CDR3: CASRTSGELFF

V: TRBV7-2
size: .
J: TRBJ2-2
D: .
DNA: TGTGCCAGCAAAACCCCGGGAGCGATCAACACCGGGGAGCTGTTTTTT
CDR3: CASKTPGAINTGELFF

V: TRBV5-4
size: .
J: TRBJ2-6
D: .
DNA: TGTGCCAGCAGCTTGGGTGGTAGTGGGGCCAACGTCCTGACTTTC
CDR3: CASSLGGSGANVLTF

V: TRBV19
size: .
J: TRBJ2-7
D: .
DNA: TGTGCCAGTAGTATTTTTCCGGGTCCTAATGACGAGCAGTACTTC
CDR3: CASSIFPGPNDEQYF